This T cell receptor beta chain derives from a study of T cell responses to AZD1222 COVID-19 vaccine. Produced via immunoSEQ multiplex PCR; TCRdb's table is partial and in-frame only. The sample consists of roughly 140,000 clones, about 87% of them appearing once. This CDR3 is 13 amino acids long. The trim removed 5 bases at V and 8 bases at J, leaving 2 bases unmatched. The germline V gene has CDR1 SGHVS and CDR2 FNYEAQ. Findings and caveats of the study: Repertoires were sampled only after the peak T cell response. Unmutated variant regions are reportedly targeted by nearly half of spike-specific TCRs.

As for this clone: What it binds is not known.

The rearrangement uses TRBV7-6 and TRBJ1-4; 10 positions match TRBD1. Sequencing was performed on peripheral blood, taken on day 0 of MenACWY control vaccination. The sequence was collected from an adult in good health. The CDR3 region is CASSQDRGEKLFF. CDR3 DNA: TGTGCCAGCAGCCAGGACAGGGGGGAAAAACTGTTTTTT.